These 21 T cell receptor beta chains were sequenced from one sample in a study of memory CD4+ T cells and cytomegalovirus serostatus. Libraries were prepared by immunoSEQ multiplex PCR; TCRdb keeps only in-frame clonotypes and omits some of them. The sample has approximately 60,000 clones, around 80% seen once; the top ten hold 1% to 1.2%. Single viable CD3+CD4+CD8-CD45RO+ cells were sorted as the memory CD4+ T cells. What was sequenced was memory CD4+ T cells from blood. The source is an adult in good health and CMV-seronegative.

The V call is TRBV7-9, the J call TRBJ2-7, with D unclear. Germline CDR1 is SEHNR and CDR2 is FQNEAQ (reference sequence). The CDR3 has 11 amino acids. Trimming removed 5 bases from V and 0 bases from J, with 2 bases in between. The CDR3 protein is CASSVSYEQYF. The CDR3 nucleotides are TGTGCCAGCAGCGTCTCCTACGAGCAGTACTTC.

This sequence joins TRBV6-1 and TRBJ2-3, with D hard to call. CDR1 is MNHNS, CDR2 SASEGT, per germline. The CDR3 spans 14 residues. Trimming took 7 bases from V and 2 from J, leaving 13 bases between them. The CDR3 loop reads CASIVNGPTDTQYF. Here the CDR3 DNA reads TGTGCCAGCATAGTAAACGGACCCACAGATACGCAGTATTTT.

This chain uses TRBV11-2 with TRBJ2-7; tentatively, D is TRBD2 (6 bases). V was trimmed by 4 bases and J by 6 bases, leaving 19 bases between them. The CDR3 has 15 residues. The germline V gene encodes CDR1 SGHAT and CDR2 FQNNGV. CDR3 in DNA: TGTGCCAGCAGCTCTAGACTAGTACTTGACGGCGAGCAGTACTTC. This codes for CASSSRLVLDGEQYF.

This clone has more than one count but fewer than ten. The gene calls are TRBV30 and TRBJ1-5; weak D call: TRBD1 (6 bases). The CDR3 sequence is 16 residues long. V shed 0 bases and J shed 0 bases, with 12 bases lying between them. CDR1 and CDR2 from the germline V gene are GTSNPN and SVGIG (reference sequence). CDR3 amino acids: CAWSVGQTFSNQPQHF. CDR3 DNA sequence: TGTGCCTGGAGTGTAGGACAGACTTTTAGCAATCAGCCCCAGCATTTT.

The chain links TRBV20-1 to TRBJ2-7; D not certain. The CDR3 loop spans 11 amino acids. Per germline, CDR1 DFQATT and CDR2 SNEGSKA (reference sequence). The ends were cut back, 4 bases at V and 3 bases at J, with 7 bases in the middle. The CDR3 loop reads CSATRGYEQYF. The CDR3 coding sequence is TGCAGTGCTACACGAGGCTACGAGCAGTACTTC.

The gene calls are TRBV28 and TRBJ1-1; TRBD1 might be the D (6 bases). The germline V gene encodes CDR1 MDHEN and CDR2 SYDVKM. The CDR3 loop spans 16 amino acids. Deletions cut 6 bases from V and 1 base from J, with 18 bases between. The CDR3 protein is CASSSSGVVTNTEAFF. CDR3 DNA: TGTGCCAGCAGCTCATCAGGGGTTGTGACGAACACTGAAGCTTTCTTT.

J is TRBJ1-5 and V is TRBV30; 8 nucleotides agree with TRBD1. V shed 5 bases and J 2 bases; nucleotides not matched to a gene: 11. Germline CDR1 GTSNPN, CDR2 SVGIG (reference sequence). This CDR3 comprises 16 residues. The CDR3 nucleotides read TGTGCCTGGGCCCGAGCGGGGACAGGAGGCAATCAGCCCCAGCATTTT. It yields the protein CAWARAGTGGNQPQHF.

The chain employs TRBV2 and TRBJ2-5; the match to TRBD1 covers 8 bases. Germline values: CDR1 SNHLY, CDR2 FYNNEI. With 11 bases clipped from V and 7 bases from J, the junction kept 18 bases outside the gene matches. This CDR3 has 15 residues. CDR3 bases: TGTGCCGGAAACAGGGGGAAAAAGGAGGTTGGGACCCAGTACTTC. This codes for CAGNRGKKEVGTQYF.

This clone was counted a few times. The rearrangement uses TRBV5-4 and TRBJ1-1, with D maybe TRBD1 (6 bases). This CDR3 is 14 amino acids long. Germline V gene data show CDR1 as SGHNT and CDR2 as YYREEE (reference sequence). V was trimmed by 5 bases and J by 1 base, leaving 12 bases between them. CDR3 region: CASRQTGPNTEAFF. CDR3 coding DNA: TGTGCCAGCAGACAGACAGGACCGAACACTGAAGCTTTCTTT.

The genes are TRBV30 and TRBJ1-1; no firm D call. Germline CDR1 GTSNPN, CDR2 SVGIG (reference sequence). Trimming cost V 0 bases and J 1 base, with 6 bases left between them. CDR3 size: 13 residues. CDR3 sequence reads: CAWSVRGNTEAFF. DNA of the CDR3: TGTGCCTGGAGTGTGCGGGGGAACACTGAAGCTTTCTTT. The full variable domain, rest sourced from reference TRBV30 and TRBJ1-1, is SQTIHQWPATLVQPVGSPLSLECTVEGTSNPNLYWYRQAAGRGLQLLFYSVGIGQISSEVPQNLSASRPQDRQFILSSKKLLLSDSGFYLCAWSVRGNTEAFFGQGTRLTVV.

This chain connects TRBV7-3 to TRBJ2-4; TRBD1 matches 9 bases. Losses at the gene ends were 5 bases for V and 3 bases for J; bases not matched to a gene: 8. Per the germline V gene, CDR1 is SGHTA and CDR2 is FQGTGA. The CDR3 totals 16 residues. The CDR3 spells CASSPTGGAVKNIQYF. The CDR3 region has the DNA TGTGCCAGCAGCCCCACAGGGGGCGCTGTCAAAAACATTCAGTACTTC.

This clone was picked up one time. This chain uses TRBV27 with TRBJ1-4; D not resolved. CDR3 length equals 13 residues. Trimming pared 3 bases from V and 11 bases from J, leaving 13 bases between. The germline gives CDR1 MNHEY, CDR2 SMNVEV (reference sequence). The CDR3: CASSFLRRDKLFF. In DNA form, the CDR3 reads TGTGCCAGCAGTTTCCTAAGGCGGGATAAACTGTTTTTT.

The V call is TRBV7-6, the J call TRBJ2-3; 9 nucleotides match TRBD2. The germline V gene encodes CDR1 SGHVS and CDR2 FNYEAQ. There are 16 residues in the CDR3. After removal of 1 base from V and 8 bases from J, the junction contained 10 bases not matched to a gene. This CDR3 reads CASSLGSGGTHGTQYF. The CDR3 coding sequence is TGTGCCAGCAGCTTAGGTAGCGGGGGCACCCATGGTACGCAGTATTTT. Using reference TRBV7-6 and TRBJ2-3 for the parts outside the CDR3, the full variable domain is GAGVSQSPRYKVTKRGQDVALRCDPISGHVSLYWYRQALGQGPEFLTYFNYEAQQDKSGLPNDRFSAERPEGSISTLTIQRTEQRDSAMYRCASSLGSGGTHGTQYFGPGTRLTVL.

This chain's CDR3 is CASSLLMTTGELFF. The CDR3 DNA reads as TGTGCCAGCAGCTTACTAATGACTACCGGGGAGCTGTTTTTT. The genes are TRBV11-1 and TRBJ2-2, with D uncertain. This CDR3 spans 14 amino acids. V dropped 2 bases and J dropped 5 bases, with 9 bases sitting between them. The germline V gene has CDR1 SGHAT and CDR2 FQDESV (reference sequence).

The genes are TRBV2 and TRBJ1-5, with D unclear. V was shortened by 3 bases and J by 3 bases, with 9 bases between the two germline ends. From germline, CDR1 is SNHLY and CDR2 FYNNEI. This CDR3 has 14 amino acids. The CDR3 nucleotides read TGTGCCAGCAGTGACCTACAAGACAATCAGCCCCAGCATTTT. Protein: CASSDLQDNQPQHF.

The CDR3 reads CAWSLSGYEQYF. DNA of the CDR3: TGTGCCTGGAGTCTTAGTGGCTACGAGCAGTACTTC. The gene calls are TRBV30 and TRBJ2-7, with no clear D. CDR3 length: 12 amino acids. The germline gives CDR1 GTSNPN, CDR2 SVGIG (reference sequence). V was clipped by 2 bases and J by 3 bases, with 8 bases between them.

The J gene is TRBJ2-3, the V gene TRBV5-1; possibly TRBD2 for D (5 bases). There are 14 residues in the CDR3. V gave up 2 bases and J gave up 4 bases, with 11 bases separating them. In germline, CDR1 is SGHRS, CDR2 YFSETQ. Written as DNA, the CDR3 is TGCGCCAGCAGCTTCGGGGAACCCCCAGATACGCAGTATTTT. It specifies CASSFGEPPDTQYF.

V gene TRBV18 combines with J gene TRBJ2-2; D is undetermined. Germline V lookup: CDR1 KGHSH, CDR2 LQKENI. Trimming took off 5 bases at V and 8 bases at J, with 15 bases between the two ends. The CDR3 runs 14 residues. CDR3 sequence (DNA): TGTGCCAGCTCAGCGTCTACAACCACAGGGGAGCTGTTTTTT. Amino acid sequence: CASSASTTTGELFF.

CDR3 sequence reads: CASSFAGQGALTGELFF. CDR3 nucleotide sequence: TGTGCCAGCAGCTTTGCGGGACAGGGGGCTCTGACCGGGGAGCTGTTTTTT. The gene calls are TRBV7-9 and TRBJ2-2; 12 nucleotides line up with TRBD1. Germline CDR1 reads SEHNR; CDR2 reads FQNEAQ (reference sequence). There are 17 residues in the CDR3. V lost 3 bases to trimming and J lost 5 bases; unmatched junction nucleotides: 7.

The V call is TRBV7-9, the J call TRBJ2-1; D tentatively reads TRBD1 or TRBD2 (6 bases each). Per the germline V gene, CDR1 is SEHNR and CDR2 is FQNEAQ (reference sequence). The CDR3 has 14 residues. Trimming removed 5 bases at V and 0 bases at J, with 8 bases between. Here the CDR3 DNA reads TGTGCCAGCAGCCGGGGGCTCTCCTACAATGAGCAGTTCTTC. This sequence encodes CASSRGLSYNEQFF.

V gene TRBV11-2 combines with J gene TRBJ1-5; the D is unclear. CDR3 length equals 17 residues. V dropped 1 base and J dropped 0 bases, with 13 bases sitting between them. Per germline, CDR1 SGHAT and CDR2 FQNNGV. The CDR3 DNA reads TGTGCCAGCAGCTTAGCGGCAGGAGGGAATAGCAATCAGCCCCAGCATTTT. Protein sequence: CASSLAAGGNSNQPQHF.